The following is a T cell receptor (beta chain) sequence with its context. A much larger clone sits a single nucleotide away, making a read error possible. Other DNA sequences from this sample encode an identical CDR3 as well. The ends were cut back, 2 bases at V and 1 base at J, with 5 bases in the middle. There are 13 residues in the CDR3. Germline V CDR1 and CDR2: MNHNY, SVGAGI (reference sequence). This sample stems from a study of shared clonotypes between healthy human individuals. The protocol was immunoSEQ multiplex PCR, while the TCRdb copy is restricted to in-frame clones and leaves out a portion. Of some 480,000 clones listed, 65% to 80% are singletons.

The sequence came from a woman between 35 and 50 years old in good health. Some clones in this sample may be carry-over from other donors' samples. The chain carries TRBV6-6 and TRBJ1-1; possible D gene TRBD1, 5 bases. The source material was PBMCs. The CDR3: CASSYGGNTEAFF. CDR3 DNA sequence: TGTGCCAGCAGTTACGGGGGGAACACTGAAGCTTTCTTT.